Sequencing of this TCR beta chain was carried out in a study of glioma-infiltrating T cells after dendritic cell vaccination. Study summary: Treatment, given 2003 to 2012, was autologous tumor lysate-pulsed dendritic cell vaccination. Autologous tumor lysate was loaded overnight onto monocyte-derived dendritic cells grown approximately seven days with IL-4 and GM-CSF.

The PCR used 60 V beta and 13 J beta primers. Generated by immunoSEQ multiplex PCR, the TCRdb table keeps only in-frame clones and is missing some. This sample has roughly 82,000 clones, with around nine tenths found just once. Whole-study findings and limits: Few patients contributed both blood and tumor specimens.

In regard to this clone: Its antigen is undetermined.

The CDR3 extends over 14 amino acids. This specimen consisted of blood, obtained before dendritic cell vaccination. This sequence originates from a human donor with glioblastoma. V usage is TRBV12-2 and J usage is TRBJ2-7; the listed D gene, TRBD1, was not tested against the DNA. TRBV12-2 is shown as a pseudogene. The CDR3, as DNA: TGTGCAAGTCGCTTATCCAGGGGGCGAGACGAGCAGTACTTC. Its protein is CASRLSRGRDEQYF.